Listed below are T cell receptor beta chains from one sample, sequenced in a study of T cells in Graves' hyperthyroidism and ophthalmopathy. One entry per CDR3 protein, called by TCRdb with MiXCR from the multiplex PCR reads. The table records around 250,000 distinct CDR3 sequences, more than 12% of them present only once. The source material was blood. These receptors originate from a woman aged 40 to 55 with Graves' hyperthyroidism that later progressed to Graves' ophthalmopathy. The CDR3 runs from the conserved cysteine through the conserved F or W. A D gene is named only where the DNA matches it firmly. The listing skips clone size in some rows; elsewhere it reads once, few, many or a size class.

J: TRBJ1-1
D: .
V: TRBV9
size: many
CDR3: CASSAGGDTDLNTEAFF
DNA: TGTGCCAGCAGCGCTGGGGGGGACACCGACTTGAACACTGAAGCTTTCTTT

J: TRBJ2-7
D: .
V: TRBV2
size: .
CDR3: CASSEVPYEQYF
DNA: TGTGCCAGCAGTGAAGTCCCCTACGAGCAGTACTTC

J: TRBJ2-7
D: TRBD2
V: TRBV27
size: many
CDR3: CASRGTSGPYEQYF
DNA: TGTGCCAGCAGGGGGACTAGCGGACCCTACGAGCAGTACTTC

J: TRBJ1-2
D: TRBD1
V: TRBV29-1
size: many
CDR3: CSDKGQGNWGYTF
DNA: TGCAGCGATAAAGGACAGGGCAATTGGGGCTACACCTTC

J: TRBJ2-7
D: TRBD2
V: TRBV14
size: few
CDR3: CATSGGLAGGPGEQYF
DNA: TGTGCCACCTCGGGCGGACTAGCGGGAGGGCCGGGCGAGCAGTACTTC

J: TRBJ2-7
D: .
V: TRBV27
size: .
CDR3: CASMGGYEQYF
DNA: TGTGCCAGCATGGGGGGTTACGAGCAGTACTTC

J: TRBJ1-5
D: .
V: TRBV18
size: many
CDR3: CASSETGNQPQHF
DNA: TGTGCCAGCTCAGAAACAGGGAATCAGCCCCAGCATTTT

J: TRBJ2-1
D: .
V: TRBV20-1
size: once
CDR3: CSAKSSSPGNEQFF
DNA: TGCAGTGCGAAGAGTTCCTCCCCTGGGAATGAGCAGTTCTTC

J: TRBJ1-5
D: .
V: TRBV10-1
size: many
CDR3: CASSVDVVNQPQHF
DNA: TGCGCCAGCAGTGTGGACGTTGTCAATCAGCCCCAGCATTTT

J: TRBJ2-2
D: TRBD2
V: TRBV7-8
size: many
CDR3: CASSLGTSSGELFF
DNA: TGTGCCAGCAGCTTAGGGACTAGCTCCGGGGAGCTGTTTTTT

J: TRBJ1-5
D: .
V: TRBV19
size: many
CDR3: CASSGRGRQPQHF
DNA: TGTGCCAGTAGTGGCAGGGGTAGGCAGCCCCAGCATTTT

J: TRBJ2-5
D: TRBD2
V: TRBV20-1
size: many
CDR3: CSAPLAGGEVEYF
DNA: TGCAGTGCCCCACTAGCGGGAGGTGAAGTTGAGTACTTC

J: TRBJ2-2
D: .
V: TRBV3-1
size: many
CDR3: CASSPRANTGELFF
DNA: TGTGCCAGCAGCCCGAGGGCCAACACCGGGGAGCTGTTTTTT

J: TRBJ2-7
D: .
V: TRBV20-1
size: many
CDR3: CSASMASLSYEQYF
DNA: TGCAGTGCTAGTATGGCTAGTTTGTCCTACGAGCAGTACTTC

J: TRBJ1-1
D: .
V: TRBV30
size: many
CDR3: CAWSFNRGREAFF
DNA: TGTGCCTGGAGTTTTAATCGGGGCCGGGAAGCTTTCTTT

J: TRBJ2-6
D: .
V: TRBV9
size: many
CDR3: CVPGSGANVLTF
DNA: TGTGTCCCGGGCTCTGGGGCCAACGTCCTGACTTTC

J: TRBJ2-1
D: .
V: TRBV7-9
size: many
CDR3: CASSLASNEQFF
DNA: TGTGCCAGCAGCTTAGCGAGCAATGAGCAGTTCTTC

J: TRBJ1-1
D: TRBD1
V: TRBV28
size: many
CDR3: CASSLFRTGGTEAFF
DNA: TGTGCCAGCAGTTTATTCAGGACAGGGGGGACTGAAGCTTTCTTT

J: TRBJ1-2
D: .
V: TRBV5-5
size: many
CDR3: CASSLRDTGGYGYTF
DNA: TGTGCCAGCAGCTTGCGGGACACCGGCGGCTATGGCTACACCTTC

J: TRBJ1-1
D: TRBD1
V: TRBV6-1
size: many
CDR3: CASSAYRGNTEAFF
DNA: TGTGCCAGCAGTGCTTACAGGGGTAACACTGAAGCTTTCTTT

J: TRBJ1-1
D: .
V: TRBV24-1
size: many
CDR3: CATSGWNMNTEAFF
DNA: TGTGCCACCAGTGGCTGGAACATGAACACTGAAGCTTTCTTT

J: TRBJ2-7
D: .
V: TRBV5-1
size: many
CDR3: CASHTDPNYEQYF
DNA: TGCGCCAGCCACACCGACCCGAATTACGAGCAGTACTTC

J: TRBJ2-3
D: TRBD1
V: TRBV29-1
size: many
CDR3: CSVEAGGFTDTQYF
DNA: TGCAGCGTTGAGGCAGGGGGCTTCACAGATACGCAGTATTTT

J: TRBJ2-7
D: .
V: TRBV18
size: many
CDR3: CASSPTGSYEQYF
DNA: TGTGCCAGCTCACCAACCGGTTCCTACGAGCAGTACTTC

J: TRBJ2-3
D: .
V: TRBV20-1
size: .
CDR3: CSANRQFSTDTQYF
DNA: TGCAGTGCTAACCGACAGTTTAGCACAGATACGCAGTATTTT

J: TRBJ1-2
D: TRBD1
V: TRBV5-1
size: many
CDR3: CASSRDRAGYTF
DNA: TGCGCCAGCAGCCGGGACAGGGCTGGCTACACCTTC

J: TRBJ1-6
D: .
V: TRBV11-2
size: many
CDR3: CASSLEWVIGSPLHF
DNA: TGTGCCAGCAGCTTAGAATGGGTGATTGGTTCACCCCTCCACTTT

J: TRBJ1-4
D: .
V: TRBV27
size: many
CDR3: CASSYGPGEKLFF
DNA: TGTGCCAGCAGTTATGGGCCCGGTGAAAAACTGTTTTTT

J: TRBJ2-1
D: TRBD2
V: TRBV9
size: many
CDR3: CASSAGLGGLRNEQFF
DNA: TGTGCCAGCAGCGCGGGTCTCGGGGGACTACGAAATGAGCAGTTCTTC

J: TRBJ2-7
D: TRBD2
V: TRBV30
size: .
CDR3: CAWVGTSGESSYEQYF
DNA: TGTGCCTGGGTCGGGACTAGCGGGGAGAGCTCCTACGAGCAGTACTTC

J: TRBJ2-7
D: TRBD2
V: TRBV12-3/TRBV12-4
size: many
CDR3: CASSFGLAGEQYF
DNA: TGTGCCAGCAGTTTTGGACTAGCAGGCGAGCAGTACTTC

J: TRBJ2-1
D: TRBD1
V: TRBV4-1
size: many
CDR3: CASRPTVGQGGNEQFF
DNA: TGCGCCAGCAGGCCGACAGTTGGACAGGGGGGCAATGAGCAGTTCTTC

J: TRBJ1-6
D: .
V: TRBV11-2
size: .
CDR3: CASSNRDIERSPLHF
DNA: TGTGCCAGCAGCAACCGGGACATCGAACGATCACCCCTCCACTTT

J: TRBJ2-7
D: .
V: TRBV5-1
size: many
CDR3: CASSAAGKGDYEQYF
DNA: TGCGCCAGCAGCGCGGCCGGGAAGGGAGACTACGAGCAGTACTTC

J: TRBJ2-1
D: .
V: TRBV2
size: many
CDR3: CASSEGPFSYNEQFF
DNA: TGTGCCAGCAGTGAGGGACCTTTCTCCTACAATGAGCAGTTCTTC

J: TRBJ1-1
D: TRBD1
V: TRBV7-9
size: few
CDR3: CASSPPTGYTEAFF
DNA: TGTGCCAGCAGCCCGCCGACAGGGTACACTGAAGCTTTCTTT

J: TRBJ2-2
D: .
V: TRBV7-9
size: many
CDR3: CASSLGRVDTGELFF
DNA: TGTGCCAGCAGCTTGGGCAGGGTGGACACCGGGGAGCTGTTTTTT

J: TRBJ2-1
D: TRBD2
V: TRBV7-9
size: .
CDR3: CASSLLAGGFDVQFF
DNA: TGTGCCAGCAGCTTACTAGCGGGTGGGTTCGATGTGCAGTTCTTC

J: TRBJ2-1
D: TRBD2
V: TRBV4-1
size: many
CDR3: CASSQARLLLTSVGYNEQFF
DNA: TGCGCCAGCAGCCAAGCTCGCCTACTGCTTACTAGCGTGGGATACAATGAGCAGTTCTTC

J: TRBJ1-1
D: .
V: TRBV10-2
size: few
CDR3: CASSEYVRGNTEAFF
DNA: TGCGCCAGCAGTGAGTATGTGAGGGGAAACACTGAAGCTTTCTTT

J: TRBJ1-4
D: TRBD1
V: TRBV30
size: many
CDR3: CAWSHRDRSPEKLFF
DNA: TGTGCCTGGAGTCACAGGGACAGGAGTCCCGAAAAACTGTTTTTT

J: TRBJ2-5
D: TRBD1
V: TRBV11-2
size: many
CDR3: CASNRDREETQYF
DNA: TGTGCCAGCAACAGGGACAGGGAAGAGACCCAGTACTTC

J: TRBJ2-3
D: TRBD2
V: TRBV28
size: many
CDR3: CASSPSGGPDTQYF
DNA: TGTGCCAGCAGCCCCTCGGGAGGGCCAGATACGCAGTATTTT

J: TRBJ2-2
D: .
V: TRBV20-1
size: .
CDR3: CSARENKRTGELFF
DNA: TGCAGTGCTAGAGAGAATAAGAGGACCGGGGAGCTGTTTTTT

J: TRBJ1-4
D: TRBD1
V: TRBV10-3
size: many
CDR3: CAISSNRGSTNEKLFF
DNA: TGTGCCATCAGTTCAAACAGGGGGTCAACTAATGAAAAACTGTTTTTT

J: TRBJ2-7
D: .
V: TRBV7-2
size: many
CDR3: CASSSLYEQYF
DNA: TGTGCCAGCAGCTCCCTCTACGAGCAGTACTTC

J: TRBJ1-3
D: .
V: TRBV3-1
size: .
CDR3: CASTSLRVTSGNTIYF
DNA: TGTGCCAGCACATCCCTGAGGGTGACCTCTGGAAACACCATATATTTT

J: TRBJ2-5
D: .
V: TRBV12-3/TRBV12-4
size: .
CDR3: CASSLAAYQETQYF
DNA: TGTGCCAGCAGTTTAGCCGCGTACCAAGAGACCCAGTACTTC

J: TRBJ2-4
D: TRBD2
V: TRBV6-1
size: .
CDR3: CASSRSGGEGNIQYF
DNA: TGTGCCAGCAGTCGAAGTGGGGGGGAGGGAAACATTCAGTACTTC

J: TRBJ2-1
D: .
V: TRBV5-5
size: .
CDR3: CASREVGNDQFF
DNA: TGTGCCAGCAGGGAGGTGGGGAATGATCAGTTCTTC

J: TRBJ2-1
D: TRBD2
V: TRBV12-3/TRBV12-4
size: many
CDR3: CASSLGLAGVRRTEQFF
DNA: TGTGCCAGCAGTTTAGGGCTAGCGGGAGTCCGGCGAACTGAGCAGTTCTTC